The following is a T cell receptor (beta chain) sequence with its context. V lost 3 bases to trimming and J lost 7 bases, with 9 bases between them. CDR1 is KGHSH, CDR2 LQKENI, per germline. CDR3 length: 13 amino acids. The entry originates in a study of OX40 agonist ivuxolimab in advanced cancers. Libraries were prepared by immunoSEQ multiplex PCR; TCRdb keeps only in-frame clonotypes and omits some of them. The sample lists 58,000 or so clones; 85% to 90% were seen once. This sequence was found in an adult with an advanced solid tumor such as melanoma, head and neck, liver or kidney cancer. This specimen was CD4+ or CD8+ T cells sorted from blood, taken in a trial of the OX40 agonist ivuxolimab. The chain links TRBV18 to TRBJ1-4, with D tentatively TRBD1 (5 bases). CDR3 protein: CASSPQGIEKLFF. The CDR3 nucleotides are TGTGCCAGCTCACCGCAGGGTATTGAAAAACTGTTTTTT.